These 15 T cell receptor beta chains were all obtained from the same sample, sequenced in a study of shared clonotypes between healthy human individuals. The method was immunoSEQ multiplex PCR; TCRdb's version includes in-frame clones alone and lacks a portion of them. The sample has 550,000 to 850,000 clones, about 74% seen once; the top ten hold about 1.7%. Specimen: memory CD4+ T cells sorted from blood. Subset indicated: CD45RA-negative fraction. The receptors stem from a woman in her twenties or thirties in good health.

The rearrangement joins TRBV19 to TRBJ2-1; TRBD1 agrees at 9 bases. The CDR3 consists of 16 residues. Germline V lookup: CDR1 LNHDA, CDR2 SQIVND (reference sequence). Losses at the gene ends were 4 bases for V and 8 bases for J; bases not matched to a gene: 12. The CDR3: CASSTLQGAMADEQFF. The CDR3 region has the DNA TGTGCCAGTAGTACCCTACAGGGGGCGATGGCTGATGAGCAGTTCTTC.

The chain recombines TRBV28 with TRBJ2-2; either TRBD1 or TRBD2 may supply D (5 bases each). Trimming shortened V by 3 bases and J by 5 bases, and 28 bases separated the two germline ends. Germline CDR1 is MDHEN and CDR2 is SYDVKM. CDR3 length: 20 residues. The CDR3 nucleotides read TGTGCCAGCAGTTTTTCAACGTGGTACGAGGGACCTCTCGGGACCGGGGAGCTGTTTTTT. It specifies CASSFSTWYEGPLGTGELFF.

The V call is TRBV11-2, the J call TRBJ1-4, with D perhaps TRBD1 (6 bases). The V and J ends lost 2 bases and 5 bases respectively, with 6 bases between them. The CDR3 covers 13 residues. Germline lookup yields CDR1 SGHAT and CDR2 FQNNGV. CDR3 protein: CASSLQGNEKLFF. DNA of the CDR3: TGTGCCAGCAGCTTACAGGGGAATGAAAAACTGTTTTTT.

The CDR3 DNA follows: TGTGCCAGCAGTCCCGAGCGGCCCCACGAGCAGTACTTC. Protein product: CASSPERPHEQYF. The chain has TRBV7-8 and TRBJ2-7; possible D gene TRBD2, 5 bases. Looked up from germline, CDR1 is SGHVS and CDR2 is FQNEAQ. The CDR3 is 13 amino acids. Trimming left V 6 bases short and J 5 bases short, with 14 bases between.

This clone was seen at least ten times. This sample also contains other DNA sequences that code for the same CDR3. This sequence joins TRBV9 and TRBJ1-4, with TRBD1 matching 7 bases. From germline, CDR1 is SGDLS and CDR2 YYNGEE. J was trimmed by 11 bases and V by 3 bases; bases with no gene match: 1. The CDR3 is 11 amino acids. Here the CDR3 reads CASSAGGKLFF. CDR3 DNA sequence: TGTGCCAGCAGCGCAGGGGGGAAACTGTTTTTT.

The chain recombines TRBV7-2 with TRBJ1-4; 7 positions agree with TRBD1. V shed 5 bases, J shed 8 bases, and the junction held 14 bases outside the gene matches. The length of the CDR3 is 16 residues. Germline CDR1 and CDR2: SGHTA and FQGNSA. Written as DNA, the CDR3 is TGTGCCAGCAGCCGAGGCCTGACAGGGCGGGAAGAAAAACTGTTTTTT. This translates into CASSRGLTGREEKLFF.

CDR3 DNA: TGTGCCAGCAGCTTAGGACAGGGGGCTGGCTACGAGCAGTACTTC. Translated, it gives CASSLGQGAGYEQYF. This sequence joins TRBV7-8 and TRBJ2-7, with 10 positions matching TRBD1. After removal of 1 base from V and 3 bases from J, the junction contained 3 bases not matched to a gene. Germline loops: CDR1 SGHVS, CDR2 FQNEAQ. The CDR3 loop spans 15 amino acids.

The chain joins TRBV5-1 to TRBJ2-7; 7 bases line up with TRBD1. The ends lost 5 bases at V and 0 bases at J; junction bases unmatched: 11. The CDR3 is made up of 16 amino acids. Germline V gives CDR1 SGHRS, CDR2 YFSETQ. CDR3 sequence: CASRLRPGQSSYEQYF. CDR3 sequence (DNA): TGCGCCAGCAGACTACGACCGGGACAGAGCTCCTACGAGCAGTACTTC.

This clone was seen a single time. CDR3 sequence reads: CASSITGRAGTGELFF. The DNA for the CDR3 is TGTGCCAGTAGTATCACGGGGAGGGCCGGCACCGGGGAGCTGTTTTTT. This chain links TRBV19 with TRBJ2-2; TRBD2 matches 7 bases. The ends lost 3 bases at V and 4 bases at J; junction bases unmatched: 8. CDR1 is LNHDA and CDR2 is SQIVND in the germline V gene (reference sequence). The CDR3 runs to 16 residues.

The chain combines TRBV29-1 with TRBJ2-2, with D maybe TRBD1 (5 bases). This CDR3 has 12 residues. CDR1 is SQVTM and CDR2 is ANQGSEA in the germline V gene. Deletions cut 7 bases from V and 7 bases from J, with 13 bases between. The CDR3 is CSAKAGHGELFF. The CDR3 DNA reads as TGCAGCGCAAAAGCAGGGCACGGGGAGCTGTTTTTT.

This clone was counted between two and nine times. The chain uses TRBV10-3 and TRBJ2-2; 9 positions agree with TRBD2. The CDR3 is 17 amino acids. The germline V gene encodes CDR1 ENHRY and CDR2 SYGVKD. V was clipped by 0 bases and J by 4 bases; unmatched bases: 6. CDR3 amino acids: CAISESASGAGTGELFF. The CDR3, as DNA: TGTGCCATCAGTGAGTCGGCTAGCGGGGCGGGCACCGGGGAGCTGTTTTTT.

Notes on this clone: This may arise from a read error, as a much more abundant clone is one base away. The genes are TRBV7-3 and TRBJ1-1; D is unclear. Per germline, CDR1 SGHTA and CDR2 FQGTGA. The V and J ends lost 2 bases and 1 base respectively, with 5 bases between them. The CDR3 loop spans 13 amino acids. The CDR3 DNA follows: TGTGCCAGCAGCTTACAAGAGAACACTGAAGCTTTCTTT. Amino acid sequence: CASSLQENTEAFF. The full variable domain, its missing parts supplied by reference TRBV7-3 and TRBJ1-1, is GAGVSQTPSNKVTEKGKYVELRCDPISGHTALYWYRQSLGQGPEFLIYFQGTGAADDSGLPNDRFFAVRPEGSVSTLKIQRTERGDSAVYLCASSLQENTEAFFGQGTRLTVV.

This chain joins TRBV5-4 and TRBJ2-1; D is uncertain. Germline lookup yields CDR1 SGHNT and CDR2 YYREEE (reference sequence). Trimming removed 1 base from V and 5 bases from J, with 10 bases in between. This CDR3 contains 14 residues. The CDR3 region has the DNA TGTGCCAGCAGCTTGAGGCGCCAGGACAATGAGCAGTTCTTC. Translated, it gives CASSLRRQDNEQFF.

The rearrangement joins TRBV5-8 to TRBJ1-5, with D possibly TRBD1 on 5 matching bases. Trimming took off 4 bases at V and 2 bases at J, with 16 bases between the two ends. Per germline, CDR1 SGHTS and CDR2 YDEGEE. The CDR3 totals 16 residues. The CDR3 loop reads CASSPVGVAGNQPQHF. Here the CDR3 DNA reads TGTGCCAGCAGCCCCGTAGGGGTGGCTGGCAATCAGCCCCAGCATTTT.

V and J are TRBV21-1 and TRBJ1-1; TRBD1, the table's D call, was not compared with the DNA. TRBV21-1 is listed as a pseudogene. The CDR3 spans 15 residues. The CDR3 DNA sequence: TGTGCCAGCAGCAACAACAGGGCCGGTTGGACTGAAGCTTTCTTT. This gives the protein CASSNNRAGWTEAFF.